What follows describes a single TCR beta chain. Its antigen specificity is not known. Nothing much larger sits one base from this clone, and base qualities are not available. The immunoSEQ Assay, a bias-controlled multiplex PCR, was used to amplify TCRbeta CDR3 regions from genomic DNA. The source study handled its data this way. Nucleated cell counts per sample were estimated from amplification of reference gene primers within the assay. To quantify the absolute abundance of each unique TCRbeta CDR3 rearrangement, sequence reads were collapsed and filtered. For each sample, productive Simpson clonality was calculated as the square root of Simpson's diversity index over productive rearrangements. The source is immuneACCESS, and TCRdb retained only in-frame sequences with V and J called. Part of the clones is not carried over; for the studies checked, unresolved V genes explain less than half of this, and the remainder is unexplained. V and J calls plus clone size are reproduced from that table; the DNA served to infer D and trimming. Recorded for this sample are over 100,000 clones; approximately 80% of them occurred a single time. The ten largest account for 6.5% to 8% of the sample.

The source of the sample is a study of blood T cell repertoires in COVID-19 (dated by TCRdb to between 2020 and 2021). At the level of the whole study: Samples from collaborators originated in the United States, Italy and Spain and spanned both the acute and convalescent phases of COVID-19. The material from the prospective study consisted of cDNA or gDNA derived from T cells, B-cell-depleted T cells, or PBMCs. The samples were drawn from the first 160 participants of the ongoing ImmuneRACE study and from 1,254 subjects provided by 6 global collaborators. Sample metadata almost always included a de-identified subject ID, COVID-19 status, age in years and sex. Where available, HLA class I and class II types were taken from metadata supplied by the sample provider and were not determined by assay-based typing. The repertoires were released in a freely available public database meant as a resource for research on the immune response to SARS-CoV-2. The dataset comprised deeply sampled blood TCRbeta repertoires from subjects exposed to, actively infected with, or recovered from COVID-19. Summary of the overall study and its limitations: The amount of clinical and demographic metadata varied by source and participant and was provided uncurated.

Collaborating institutions collected whole blood in K2EDTA tubes following their own protocols. For TCRbeta analysis, collaborators shipped samples as frozen whole blood, isolated PBMCs, or DNA extracted from either of those sample types. The CDR3 starts with the cysteine, ends with the phenylalanine, and has 14 residues. Only the CDR3 DNA is retained, 42 bases long and in frame from the first base. According to the germline V gene, CDR1 reads SGHRS and CDR2 reads YFSETQ. Trimming costs V 1 base and J 3 bases, and their ends lie 10 bases apart. The source is a woman between 45 and 60 years old with acute or convalescent COVID-19. Sequences were obtained from peripheral blood. This receptor chain uses TRBV5-1 and TRBJ1-2; no D gene can be assigned with confidence. The nucleotide sequence is given as TGCGCCAGCAGCTTGAGCGGAGGAGACTATGGCTACACCTTC. Translated, this is CASSLSGGDYGYTF.